This TCR beta chain was sequenced in a study of blood T cell repertoires in COVID-19. Overall study: Samples taken during acute and convalescent COVID-19 were collected in the United States, Italy and Spain. T cells, B-cell-depleted T cells, or PBMCs provided the cDNA or gDNA that served as material.

The V end lost 5 bases, the J end lost 11 bases, and 15 bases lay between the germline ends. This CDR3 is 12 amino acids long. This clone was picked up one time. In the study's own analysis: Reference gene primer amplification gave estimated nucleated cell counts. Repertoires were generated with immunoSEQ multiplex PCR, while TCRdb's copy carries only in-frame clones and drops some. Clone size and the V and J calls come from that table; the DNA yielded D and trimming. The table includes 210,000 or so clones, 80% to 90% detected once. The TCR originated in a human donor in a cohort sampled during active COVID-19. This rearrangement joins TRBV12-3 or TRBV12-4 to TRBJ1-1, with D maybe TRBD1 (5 bases). Sequenced input: peripheral blood. In DNA form, the CDR3 reads TGTGCCAGCAGTCTACAGGTTGTCGAGGCTTTCTTT. Translating gives CASSLQVVEAFF.